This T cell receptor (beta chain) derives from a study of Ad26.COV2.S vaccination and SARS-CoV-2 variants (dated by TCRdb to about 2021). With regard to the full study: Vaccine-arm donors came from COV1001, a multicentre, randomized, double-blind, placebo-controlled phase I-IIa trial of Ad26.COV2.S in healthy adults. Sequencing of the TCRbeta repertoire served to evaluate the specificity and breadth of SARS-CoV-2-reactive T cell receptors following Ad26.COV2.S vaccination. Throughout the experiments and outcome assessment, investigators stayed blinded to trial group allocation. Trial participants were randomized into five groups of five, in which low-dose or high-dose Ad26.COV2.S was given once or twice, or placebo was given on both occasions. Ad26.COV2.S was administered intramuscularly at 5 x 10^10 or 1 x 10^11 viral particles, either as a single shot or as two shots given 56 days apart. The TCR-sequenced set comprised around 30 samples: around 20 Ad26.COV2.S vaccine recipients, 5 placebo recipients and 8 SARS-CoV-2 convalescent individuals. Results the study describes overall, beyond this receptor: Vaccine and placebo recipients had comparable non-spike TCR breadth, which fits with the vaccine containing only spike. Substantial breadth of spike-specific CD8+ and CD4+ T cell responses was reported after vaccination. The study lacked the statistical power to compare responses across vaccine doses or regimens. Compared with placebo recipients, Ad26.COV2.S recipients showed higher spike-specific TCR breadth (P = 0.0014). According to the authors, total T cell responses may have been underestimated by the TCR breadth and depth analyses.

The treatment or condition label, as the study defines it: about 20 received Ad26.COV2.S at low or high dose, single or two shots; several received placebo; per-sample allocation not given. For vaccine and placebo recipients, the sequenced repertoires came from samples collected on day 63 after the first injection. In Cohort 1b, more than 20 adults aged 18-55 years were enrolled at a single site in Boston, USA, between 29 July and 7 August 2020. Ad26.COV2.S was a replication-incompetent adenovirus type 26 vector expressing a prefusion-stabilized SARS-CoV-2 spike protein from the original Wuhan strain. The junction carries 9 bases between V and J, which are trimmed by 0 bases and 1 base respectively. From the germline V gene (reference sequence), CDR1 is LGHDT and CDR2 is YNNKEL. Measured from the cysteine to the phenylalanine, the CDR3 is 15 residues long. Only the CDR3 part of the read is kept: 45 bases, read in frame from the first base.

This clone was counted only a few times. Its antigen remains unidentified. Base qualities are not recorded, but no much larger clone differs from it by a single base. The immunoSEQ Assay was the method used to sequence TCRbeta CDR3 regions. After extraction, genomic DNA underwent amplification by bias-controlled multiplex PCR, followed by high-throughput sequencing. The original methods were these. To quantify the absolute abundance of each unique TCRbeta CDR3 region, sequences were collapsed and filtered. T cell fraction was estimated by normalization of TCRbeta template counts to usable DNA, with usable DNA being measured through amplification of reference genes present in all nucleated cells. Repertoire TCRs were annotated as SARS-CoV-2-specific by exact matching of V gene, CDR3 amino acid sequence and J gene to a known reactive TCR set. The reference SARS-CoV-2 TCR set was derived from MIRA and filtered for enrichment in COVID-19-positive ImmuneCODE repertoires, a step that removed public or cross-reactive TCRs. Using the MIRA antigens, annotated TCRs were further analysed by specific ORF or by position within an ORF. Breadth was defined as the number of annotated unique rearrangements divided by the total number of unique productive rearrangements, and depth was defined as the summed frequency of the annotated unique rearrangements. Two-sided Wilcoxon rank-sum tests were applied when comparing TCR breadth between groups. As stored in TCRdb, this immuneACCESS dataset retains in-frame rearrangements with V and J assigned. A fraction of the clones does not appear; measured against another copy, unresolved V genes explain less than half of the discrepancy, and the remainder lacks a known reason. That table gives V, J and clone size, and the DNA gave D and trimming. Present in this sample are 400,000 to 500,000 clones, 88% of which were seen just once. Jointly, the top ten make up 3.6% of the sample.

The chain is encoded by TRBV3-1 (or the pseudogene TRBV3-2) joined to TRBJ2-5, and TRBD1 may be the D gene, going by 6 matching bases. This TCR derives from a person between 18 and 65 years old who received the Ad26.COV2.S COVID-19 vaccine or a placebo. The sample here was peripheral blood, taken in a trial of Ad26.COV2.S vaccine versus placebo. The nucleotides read TGTGCCAGCAGCCAAGAGGACAGCTTCCAAGAGACCCAGTACTTC. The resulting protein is CASSQEDSFQETQYF.